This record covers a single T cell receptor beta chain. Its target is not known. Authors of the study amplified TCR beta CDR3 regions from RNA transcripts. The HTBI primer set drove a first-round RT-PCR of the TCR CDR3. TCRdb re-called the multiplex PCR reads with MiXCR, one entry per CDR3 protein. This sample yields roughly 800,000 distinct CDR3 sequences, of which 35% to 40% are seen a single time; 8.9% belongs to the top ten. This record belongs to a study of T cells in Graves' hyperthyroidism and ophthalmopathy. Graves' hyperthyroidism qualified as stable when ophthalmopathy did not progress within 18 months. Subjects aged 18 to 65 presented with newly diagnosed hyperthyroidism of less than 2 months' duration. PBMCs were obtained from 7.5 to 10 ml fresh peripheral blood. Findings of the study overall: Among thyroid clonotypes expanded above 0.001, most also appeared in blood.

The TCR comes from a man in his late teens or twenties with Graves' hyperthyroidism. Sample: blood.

The CDR3 DNA follows: TGTGCCAGCAGTCTCGGGACAGGGCGAGCTTTCTTT. It encodes CASSLGTGRAFF. The chain uses TRBV6-5 and TRBJ1-1, with 9 bases fitting TRBD1. This CDR3 is built from 12 residues. Germline V CDR1 and CDR2: MNHEY, SVGAGI. The V gene end was trimmed by 5 bases and the J gene end by 10 bases; junction bases not matched to a gene: 5.